One sample yielded the 14 T cell receptor beta chains listed below, sequenced in a study of blood T cell repertoires in COVID-19. The data were produced by immunoSEQ multiplex PCR, yet TCRdb's version contains in-frame clones alone and is incomplete. This sample has 78,000 or so clones, with approximately 83% found just once. Sample: peripheral blood. The receptors here all came from a woman aged 55-70 years with acute or convalescent COVID-19.

This clone is a singleton in its sample. V and J are TRBV5-1 and TRBJ1-1, with TRBD1 matching 7 bases. The junction had 9 bases not matched to a gene; V was cut back by 9 bases and J by 4 bases. The CDR3 has 13 residues. CDR1 SGHRS and CDR2 YFSETQ come from the germline V gene. This CDR3 reads CATARDSPTEAFF. In nucleotides, the CDR3 is TGCGCCACCGCCCGGGACAGCCCCACTGAAGCTTTCTTT. Complete variable domain (other parts from reference TRBV5-1 and TRBJ1-1): KAGVTQTPRYLIKTRGQQVTLSCSPISGHRSVSWYQQTPGQGLQFLFEYFSETQRNKGNFPGRFSGRQFSNSRSEMNVSTLELGDSALYLCATARDSPTEAFFGQGTRLTVV.

The chain joins TRBV6-6 to TRBJ1-2, with D hard to call. Germline-derived CDR1 and CDR2 are MNHNY and SVGAGI (reference sequence). The CDR3 has 13 residues. V lost 2 bases, J lost 6 bases, and 10 bases lay in between. CDR3 region: CASSYAGTDGYTF. CDR3 nucleotide sequence: TGTGCCAGCAGTTACGCGGGTACCGATGGCTACACCTTC.

This sequence joins TRBV6-6 and TRBJ2-5, with D perhaps matching TRBD1 (8 bases). V lost 4 bases and J lost 5, with 20 bases in between. Germline assignment: CDR1 MNHNY and CDR2 SVGAGI (reference sequence). The CDR3 spans 16 residues. The CDR3 reads CASSSQRSGDRETQYF. DNA for the CDR3: TGTGCCAGCAGTTCCCAAAGGAGCGGGGACAGGGAGACCCAGTACTTC.

This clone was counted a few times. The CDR3 bases are TGTGCCAGCAGTGAATATACAGATAACTATGGCTACACCTTC. It yields the protein CASSEYTDNYGYTF. The rearrangement joins TRBV2 to TRBJ1-2; D uncertain. Germline V gene lookup returns CDR1 SNHLY and CDR2 FYNNEI. Deletions cut 2 bases from V and 1 base from J, with 8 bases between. The CDR3 runs to 14 residues.

This clone was seen just once. The chain combines TRBV19 with TRBJ1-1; D gene unclear. CDR3 length equals 14 residues. Per the germline V gene, CDR1 is LNHDA and CDR2 is SQIVND (reference sequence). The V end lost 3 bases, the J end lost 1 base, and 9 bases lay between the germline ends. The CDR3 sequence: CASSIRRQNTEAFF. The CDR3, as DNA: TGTGCCAGTAGTATTCGGCGACAGAACACTGAAGCTTTCTTT. Complete variable domain (other parts from reference TRBV19 and TRBJ1-1): DGGITQSPKYLFRKEGQNVTLSCEQNLNHDAMYWYRQDPGQGLRLIYYSQIVNDFQKGDIAEGYSVSREKKESFPLTVTSAQKNPTAFYLCASSIRRQNTEAFFGQGTRLTVV.

The gene calls are TRBV6-2 or TRBV6-3 and TRBJ1-3; 8 positions agree with TRBD1. The CDR3 loop spans 15 amino acids. Unmatched junction bases numbered 0, after V lost 0 bases and J lost 2 bases. Germline lookup yields CDR1 MNHEY and CDR2 SVGEGT. The CDR3 coding sequence is TGTGCCAGCAGTTACTCGACAGGGGCTGGAAACACCATATATTTT. This codes for CASSYSTGAGNTIYF.

The rearrangement uses TRBV12-2 and TRBJ1-3; the table's D call of TRBD1 was not tested on the DNA. TRBV12-2 is tagged as a pseudogene. The CDR3 has 15 amino acids. The CDR3 DNA reads as TGTGCAAGTCGCTCCAGACAGGGCTCTGGAAACACCATATATTTT. Protein: CASRSRQGSGNTIYF.

The chain carries TRBV10-3 and TRBJ2-2, with TRBD2 as a possible D gene (6 bases). The germline V and J ends were trimmed by 2 bases and 2 bases, with 12 bases remaining between them. This CDR3 spans 16 amino acids. Germline CDR1 is ENHRY and CDR2 is SYGVKD. The CDR3 loop reads CAISETGALNTGELFF. In DNA, the CDR3 is TGTGCCATCAGTGAGACGGGAGCCCTCAACACCGGGGAGCTGTTTTTT.

The chain joins TRBV6-6 to TRBJ2-7; 7 bases agree with TRBD1. The CDR3 covers 15 residues. Germline values: CDR1 MNHNY, CDR2 SVGAGI (reference sequence). V lost 6 bases, J lost 7 bases, and 15 bases stayed unmatched. The CDR3 spells CASSPKKGASLEQYF. DNA of the CDR3: TGTGCCAGCAGCCCTAAAAAGGGGGCATCTTTGGAGCAGTACTTC.

CDR3 residues: CASSLVGISGNTIYF. The CDR3 nucleotides read TGTGCCAGCAGCTTGGTCGGGATCTCTGGAAACACCATATATTTT. The V call is TRBV5-5, the J call TRBJ1-3, with no clear D. The CDR3 has 15 amino acids. The V and J ends lost 0 bases and 0 bases respectively, with 7 bases between them. Per germline, CDR1 SGHKS and CDR2 YYEKEE (reference sequence).

This sequence joins TRBV19 and TRBJ1-6; TRBD1 is a possible D gene (6 bases). The CDR3 runs to 14 residues. Trimming removed 3 bases at V and 6 bases at J, with 9 bases between. Looked up from germline, CDR1 is LNHDA and CDR2 is SQIVND (reference sequence). CDR3 loop: CASSMVQGNSPLHF. The CDR3 DNA sequence: TGTGCCAGTAGTATGGTACAGGGTAATTCACCCCTCCACTTT.

The chain is built from TRBV6-5 and TRBJ1-2, with TRBD1 as a possible D gene (6 bases). V lost 7 bases to trimming and J lost 4 bases, with 19 bases between them. Germline CDR1 and CDR2: MNHEY and SVGAGI. This CDR3 region has 15 residues. CDR3: CASIKSTGSTYGYTF. In DNA, the CDR3 is TGTGCCAGCATCAAATCGACAGGTTCCACCTATGGCTACACCTTC.

On this clone: The identical CDR3 is also encoded by other nucleotide sequences in the sample. The CDR3 DNA reads as TGTGCCAGTAGTATTCCGGGGGGGACTGAAGCTTTCTTT. The encoded protein is CASSIPGGTEAFF. The chain recombines TRBV19 with TRBJ1-1, with D maybe TRBD1 (5 bases). Germline V gene sequence: CDR1 LNHDA, CDR2 SQIVND (reference sequence). The CDR3 runs to 13 residues. Trimming took off 3 bases at V and 5 bases at J, with 10 bases between the two ends.

The chain combines TRBV9 with TRBJ1-3; no clear D gene. The CDR3 has 17 amino acids. Germline V gives CDR1 SGDLS, CDR2 YYNGEE. Deletions cut 0 bases from V and 0 bases from J, with 13 bases between. The CDR3 DNA sequence: TGTGCCAGCAGCGTAGCTGAGACGGGGAGCTCTGGAAACACCATATATTTT. Protein: CASSVAETGSSGNTIYF.